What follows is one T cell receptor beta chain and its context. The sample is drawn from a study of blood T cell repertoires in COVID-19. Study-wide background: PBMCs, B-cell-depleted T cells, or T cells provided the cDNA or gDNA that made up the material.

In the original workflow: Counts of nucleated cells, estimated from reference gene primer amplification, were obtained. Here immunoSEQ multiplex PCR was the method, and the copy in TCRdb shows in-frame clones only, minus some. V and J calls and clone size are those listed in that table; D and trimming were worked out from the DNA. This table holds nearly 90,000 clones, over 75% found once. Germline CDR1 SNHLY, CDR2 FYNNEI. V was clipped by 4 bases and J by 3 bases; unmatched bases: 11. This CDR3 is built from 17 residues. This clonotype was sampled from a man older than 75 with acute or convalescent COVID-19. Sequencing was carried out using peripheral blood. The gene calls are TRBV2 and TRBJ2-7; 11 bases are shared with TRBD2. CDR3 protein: CASSGGTSGSEFYEQYF. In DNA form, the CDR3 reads TGTGCCAGCAGTGGTGGGACTAGCGGTTCAGAATTCTACGAGCAGTACTTC.